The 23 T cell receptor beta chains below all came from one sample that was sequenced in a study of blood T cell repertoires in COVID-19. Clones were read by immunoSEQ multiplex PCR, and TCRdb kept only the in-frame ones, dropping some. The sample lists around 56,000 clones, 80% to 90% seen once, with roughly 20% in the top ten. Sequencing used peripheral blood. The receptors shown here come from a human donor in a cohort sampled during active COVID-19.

The CDR3 loop is CASRENPGVTEAFF. In DNA form, the CDR3 reads TGTGCCAGCAGGGAGAACCCGGGGGTCACTGAAGCTTTCTTT. This chain uses TRBV2 with TRBJ1-1; D might be TRBD1 (5 bases). The CDR3 has 14 amino acids. Trimming took off 6 bases at V and 4 bases at J, with 15 bases between the two ends. CDR1 and CDR2 from the germline V gene are SNHLY and FYNNEI.

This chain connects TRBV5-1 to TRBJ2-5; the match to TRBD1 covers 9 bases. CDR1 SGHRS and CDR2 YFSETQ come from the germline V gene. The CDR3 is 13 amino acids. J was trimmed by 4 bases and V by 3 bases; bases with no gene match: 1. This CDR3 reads CASSSTGGETQYF. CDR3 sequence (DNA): TGCGCCAGCAGCTCGACAGGGGGAGAGACCCAGTACTTC.

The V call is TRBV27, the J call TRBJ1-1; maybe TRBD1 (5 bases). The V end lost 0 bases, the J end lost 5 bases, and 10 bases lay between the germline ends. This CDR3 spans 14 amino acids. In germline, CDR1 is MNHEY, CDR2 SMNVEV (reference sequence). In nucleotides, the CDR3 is TGTGCCAGCAGTTTATCTGGCAGGGTGACTGAAGCTTTCTTT. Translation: CASSLSGRVTEAFF.

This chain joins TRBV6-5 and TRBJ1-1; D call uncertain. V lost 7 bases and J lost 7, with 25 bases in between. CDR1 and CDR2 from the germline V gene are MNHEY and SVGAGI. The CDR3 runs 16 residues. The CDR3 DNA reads TGTGCCAGCACTTATGATCTGGCAGCAGGTTACGTTGAAGCTTTCTTT. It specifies CASTYDLAAGYVEAFF.

The CDR3 reads CASSYTAGGLSNQPQHF. CDR3 coding DNA: TGTGCCAGCAGTTACACTGCAGGGGGCCTAAGCAATCAGCCCCAGCATTTT. The chain carries TRBV6-2 or TRBV6-3 and TRBJ1-5, with 8 bases fitting TRBD1. The trim removed 2 bases at V and 1 base at J, leaving 7 bases unmatched. The CDR3 is 17 residues long. The germline V gene encodes CDR1 MNHEY and CDR2 SVGEGT.

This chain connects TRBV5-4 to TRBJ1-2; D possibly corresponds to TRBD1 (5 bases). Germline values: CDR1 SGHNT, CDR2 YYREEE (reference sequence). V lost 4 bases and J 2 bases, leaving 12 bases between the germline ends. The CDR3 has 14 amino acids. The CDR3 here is CASSRGTLNYGYTF. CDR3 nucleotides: TGTGCCAGCAGCCGCGGGACGCTAAACTATGGCTACACCTTC.

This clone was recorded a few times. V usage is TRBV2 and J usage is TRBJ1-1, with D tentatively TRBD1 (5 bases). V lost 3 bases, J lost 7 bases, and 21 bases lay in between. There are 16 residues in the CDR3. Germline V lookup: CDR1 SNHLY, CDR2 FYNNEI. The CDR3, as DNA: TGTGCCAGCAGTGATATTCAACACATGGGGGGGGTTGAAGCTTTCTTT. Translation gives CASSDIQHMGGVEAFF.

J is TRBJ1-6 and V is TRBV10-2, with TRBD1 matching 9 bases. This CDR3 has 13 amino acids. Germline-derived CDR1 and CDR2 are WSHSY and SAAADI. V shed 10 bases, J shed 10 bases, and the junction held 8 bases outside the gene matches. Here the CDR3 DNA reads TGCGCCACCACGGGACAGGGAGGATCACCCCTCCACTTT. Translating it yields CATTGQGGSPLHF.

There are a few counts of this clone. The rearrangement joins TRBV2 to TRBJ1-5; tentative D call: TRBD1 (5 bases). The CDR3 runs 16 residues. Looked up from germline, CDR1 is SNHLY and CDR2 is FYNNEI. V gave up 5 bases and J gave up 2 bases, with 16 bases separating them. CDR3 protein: CASSPRGGVGNQPQHF. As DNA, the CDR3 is TGTGCCAGCAGTCCCCGGGGGGGAGTCGGCAATCAGCCCCAGCATTTT. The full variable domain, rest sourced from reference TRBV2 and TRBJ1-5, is EPEVTQTPSHQVTQMGQEVILRCVPISNHLYFYWYRQILGQKVEFLVSFYNNEISEKSEIFDDQFSVERPDGSNFTLKIRSTKLEDSAMYFCASSPRGGVGNQPQHFGDGTRLSIL.

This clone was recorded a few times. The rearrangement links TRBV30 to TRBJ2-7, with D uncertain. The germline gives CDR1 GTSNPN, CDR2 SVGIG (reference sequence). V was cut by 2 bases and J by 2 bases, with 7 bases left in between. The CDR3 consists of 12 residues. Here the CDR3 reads CAWSSSAYEQYF. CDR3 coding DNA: TGTGCCTGGAGTTCATCAGCCTACGAGCAGTACTTC.

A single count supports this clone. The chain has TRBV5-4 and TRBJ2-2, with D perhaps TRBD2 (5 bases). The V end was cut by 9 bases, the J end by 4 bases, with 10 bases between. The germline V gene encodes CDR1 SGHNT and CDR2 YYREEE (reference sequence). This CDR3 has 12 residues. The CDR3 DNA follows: TGTGCCACTTTTGGAGGCACCGGGGAGCTGTTTTTT. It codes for CATFGGTGELFF.

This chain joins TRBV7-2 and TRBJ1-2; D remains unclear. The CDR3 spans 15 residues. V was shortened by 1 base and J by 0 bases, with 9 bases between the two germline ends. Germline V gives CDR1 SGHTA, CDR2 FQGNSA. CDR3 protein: CASSLGRRANYGYTF. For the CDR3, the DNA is TGTGCCAGCAGCTTAGGACGGAGGGCTAACTATGGCTACACCTTC.

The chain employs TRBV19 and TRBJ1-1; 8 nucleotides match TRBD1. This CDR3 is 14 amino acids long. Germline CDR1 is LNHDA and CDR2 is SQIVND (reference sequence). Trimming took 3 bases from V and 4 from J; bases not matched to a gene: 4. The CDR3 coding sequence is TGTGCCAGTAGTATGAACAGGGGGGGCACTGAAGCTTTCTTT. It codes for CASSMNRGGTEAFF.

CDR3 bases: TGCGCCAGCAGCTTGGGTAGACTCCCCCCGACTAATGAAAAACTGTTTTTT. Translating it yields CASSLGRLPPTNEKLFF. The V gene is TRBV5-1, the J gene TRBJ1-4; D unresolved. This CDR3 spans 17 amino acids. Trimming took off 0 bases at V and 2 bases at J, with 14 bases between the two ends. The germline CDR1 and CDR2 sequences are SGHRS and YFSETQ.

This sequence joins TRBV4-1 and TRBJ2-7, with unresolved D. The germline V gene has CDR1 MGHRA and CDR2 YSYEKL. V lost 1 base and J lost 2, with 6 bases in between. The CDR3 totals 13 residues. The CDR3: CASSQALPYEQYF. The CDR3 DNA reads TGCGCCAGCAGCCAAGCCCTTCCCTACGAGCAGTACTTC.

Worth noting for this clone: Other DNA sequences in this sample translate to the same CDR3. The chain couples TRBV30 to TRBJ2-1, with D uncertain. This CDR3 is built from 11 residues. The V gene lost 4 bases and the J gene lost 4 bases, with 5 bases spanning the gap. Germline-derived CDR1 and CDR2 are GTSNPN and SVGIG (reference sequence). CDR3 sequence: CAWNSYNEQFF. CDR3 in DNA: TGTGCCTGGAATAGTTACAATGAGCAGTTCTTC.

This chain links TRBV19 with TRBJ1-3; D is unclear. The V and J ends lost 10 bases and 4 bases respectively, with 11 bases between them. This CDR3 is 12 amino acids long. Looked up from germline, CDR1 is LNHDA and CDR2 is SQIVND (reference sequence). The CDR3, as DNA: TGTGCCACCTCCATCGGGGGAAACACCATATATTTT. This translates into CATSIGGNTIYF. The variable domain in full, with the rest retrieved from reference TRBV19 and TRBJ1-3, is DGGITQSPKYLFRKEGQNVTLSCEQNLNHDAMYWYRQDPGQGLRLIYYSQIVNDFQKGDIAEGYSVSREKKESFPLTVTSAQKNPTAFYLCATSIGGNTIYFGEGSWLTVV.

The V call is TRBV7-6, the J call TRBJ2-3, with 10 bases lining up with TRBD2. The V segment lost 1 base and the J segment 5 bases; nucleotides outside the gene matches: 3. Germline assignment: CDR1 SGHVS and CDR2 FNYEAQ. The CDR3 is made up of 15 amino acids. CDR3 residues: CASSLVGLALDTQYF. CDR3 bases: TGTGCCAGCAGCTTAGTGGGACTAGCGTTAGATACGCAGTATTTT.

CDR3 DNA: TGTGCCAGCAGCGCCGCCCTTCGGCTGGGACTAGACCAAAATGAGCAGTTCTTC. This translates into CASSAALRLGLDQNEQFF. The V and J genes are TRBV9 and TRBJ2-1, with 8 bases identical to TRBD2. The junction had 18 bases not matched to a gene; V was cut back by 3 bases and J by 7 bases. Germline lookup yields CDR1 SGDLS and CDR2 YYNGEE. The CDR3 contains 18 residues.

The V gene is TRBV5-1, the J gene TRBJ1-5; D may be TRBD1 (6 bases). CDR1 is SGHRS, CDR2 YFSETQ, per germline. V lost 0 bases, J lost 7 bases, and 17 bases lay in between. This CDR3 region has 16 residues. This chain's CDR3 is CASSLGSGGAGQPQHF. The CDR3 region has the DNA TGCGCCAGCAGCTTGGGATCGGGGGGCGCTGGACAGCCCCAGCATTTT.

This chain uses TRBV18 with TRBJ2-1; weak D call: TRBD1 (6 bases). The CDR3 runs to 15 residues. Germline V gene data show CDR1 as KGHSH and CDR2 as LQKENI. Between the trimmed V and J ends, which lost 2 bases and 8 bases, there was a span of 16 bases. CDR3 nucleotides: TGTGCCAGCTCACCAGTACAACAGGGATACGATGAGCAGTTCTTC. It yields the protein CASSPVQQGYDEQFF.

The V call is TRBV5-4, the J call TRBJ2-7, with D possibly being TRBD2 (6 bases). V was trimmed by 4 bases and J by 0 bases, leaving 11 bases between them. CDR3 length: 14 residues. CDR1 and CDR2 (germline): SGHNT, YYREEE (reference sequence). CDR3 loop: CASSPGTSSYEQYF. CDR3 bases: TGTGCCAGCAGCCCCGGGACTTCCTCCTACGAGCAGTACTTC.

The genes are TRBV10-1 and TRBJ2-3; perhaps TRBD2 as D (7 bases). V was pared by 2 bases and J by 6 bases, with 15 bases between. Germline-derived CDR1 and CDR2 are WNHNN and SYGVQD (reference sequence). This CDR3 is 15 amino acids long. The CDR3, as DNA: TGCGCCAGCAGTGAGGCAGGGGCGCGGGGGGATACGCAGTATTTT. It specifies CASSEAGARGDTQYF.